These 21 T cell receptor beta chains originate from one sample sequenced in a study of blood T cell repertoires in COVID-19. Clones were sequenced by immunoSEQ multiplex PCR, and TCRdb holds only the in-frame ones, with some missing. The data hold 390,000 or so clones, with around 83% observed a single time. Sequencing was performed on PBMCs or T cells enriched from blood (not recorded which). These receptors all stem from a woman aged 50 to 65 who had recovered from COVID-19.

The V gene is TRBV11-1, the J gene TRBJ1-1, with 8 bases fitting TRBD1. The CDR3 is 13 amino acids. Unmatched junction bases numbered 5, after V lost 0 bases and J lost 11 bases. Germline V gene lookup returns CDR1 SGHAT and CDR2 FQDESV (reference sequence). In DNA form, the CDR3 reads TGTGCCAGCAGCTTAGCCCAGGGGGCGTATGCTTTCTTT. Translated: CASSLAQGAYAFF.

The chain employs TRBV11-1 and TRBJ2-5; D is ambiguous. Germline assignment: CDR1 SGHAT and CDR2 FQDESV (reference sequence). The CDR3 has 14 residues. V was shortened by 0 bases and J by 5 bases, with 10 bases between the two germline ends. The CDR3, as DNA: TGTGCCAGCAGCTTAGCGGGCCTATTGGAGACCCAGTACTTC. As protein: CASSLAGLLETQYF.

In DNA form, the CDR3 reads TGTGCCAGCAGCTTAGTAGGGGTCCGAATTTCCTACAATGAGCAGTTCTTC. Its protein product is CASSLVGVRISYNEQFF. This sequence joins TRBV13 and TRBJ2-1; a weak D match, TRBD1 (5 bases). This CDR3 has 17 residues. The germline gives CDR1 PRHDT, CDR2 FYEKMQ (reference sequence). The germline V and J ends were trimmed by 1 base and 1 base, with 14 bases remaining between them.

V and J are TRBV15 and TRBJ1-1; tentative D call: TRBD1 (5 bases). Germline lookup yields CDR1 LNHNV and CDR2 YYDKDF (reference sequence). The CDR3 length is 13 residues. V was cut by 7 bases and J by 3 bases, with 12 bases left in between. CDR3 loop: CATNEGRDTEAFF. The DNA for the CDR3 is TGTGCCACCAACGAGGGGAGGGACACTGAAGCTTTCTTT. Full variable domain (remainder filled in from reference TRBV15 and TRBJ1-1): DAMVIQNPRYQVTQFGKPVTLSCSQTLNHNVMYWYQQKSSQAPKLLFHYYDKDFNNEADTPDNFQSRRPNTSFCFLDIRSPGLGDTAMYLCATNEGRDTEAFFGQGTRLTVV.

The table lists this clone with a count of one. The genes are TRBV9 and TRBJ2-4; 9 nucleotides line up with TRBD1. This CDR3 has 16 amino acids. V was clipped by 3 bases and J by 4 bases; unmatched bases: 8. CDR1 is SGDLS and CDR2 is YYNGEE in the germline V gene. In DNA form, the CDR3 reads TGTGCCAGCAGCGAGGGACAGGGAGAAGGAAAAAACATTCAGTACTTC. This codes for CASSEGQGEGKNIQYF. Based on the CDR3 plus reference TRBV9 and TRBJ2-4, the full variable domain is DSGVTQTPKHLITATGQRVTLRCSPRSGDLSVYWYQQSLDQGLQFLIQYYNGEERAKGNILERFSAQQFPDLHSELNLSSLELGDSALYFCASSEGQGEGKNIQYFGAGTRLSVL.

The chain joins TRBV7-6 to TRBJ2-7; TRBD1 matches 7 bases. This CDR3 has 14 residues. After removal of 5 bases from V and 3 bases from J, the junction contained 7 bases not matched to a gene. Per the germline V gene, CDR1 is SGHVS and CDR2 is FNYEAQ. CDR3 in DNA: TGTGCCAGCAGCACCCGACAGGGAAGCTACGAGCAGTACTTC. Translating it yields CASSTRQGSYEQYF.

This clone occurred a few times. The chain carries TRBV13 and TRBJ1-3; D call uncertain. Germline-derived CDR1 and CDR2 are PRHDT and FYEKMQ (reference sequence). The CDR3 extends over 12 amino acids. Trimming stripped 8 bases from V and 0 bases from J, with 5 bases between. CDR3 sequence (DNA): TGTGCCAGCGGGCACTCTGGAAACACCATATATTTT. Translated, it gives CASGHSGNTIYF.

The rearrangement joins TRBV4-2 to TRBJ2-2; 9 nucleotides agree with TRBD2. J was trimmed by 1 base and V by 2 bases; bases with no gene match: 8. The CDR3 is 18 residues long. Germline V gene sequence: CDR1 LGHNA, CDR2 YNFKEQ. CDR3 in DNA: TGTGCCAGCAGCCAACTGTGGGGACTAGCAGGGAACACCGGGGAGCTGTTTTTT. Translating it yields CASSQLWGLAGNTGELFF.

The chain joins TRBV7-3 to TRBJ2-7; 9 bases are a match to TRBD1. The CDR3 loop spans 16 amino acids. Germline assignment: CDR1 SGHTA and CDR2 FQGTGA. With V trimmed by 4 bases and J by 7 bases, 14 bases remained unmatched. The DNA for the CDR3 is TGTGCCAGCAGCTCCCGAGGGGGACAGGGTACGAGGGAGCAGTACTTC. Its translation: CASSSRGGQGTREQYF.

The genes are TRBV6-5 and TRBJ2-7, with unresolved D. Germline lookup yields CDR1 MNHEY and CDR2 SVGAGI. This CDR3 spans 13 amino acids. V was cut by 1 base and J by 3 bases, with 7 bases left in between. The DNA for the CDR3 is TGTGCCAGCAGTTACTGGCGGAACTACGAGCAGTACTTC. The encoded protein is CASSYWRNYEQYF.

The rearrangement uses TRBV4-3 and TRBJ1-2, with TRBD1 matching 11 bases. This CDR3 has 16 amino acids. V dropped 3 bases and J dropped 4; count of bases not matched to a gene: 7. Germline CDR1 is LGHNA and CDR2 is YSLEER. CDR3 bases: TGCGCCAGCAGCCAGGCTGGACAGGGGGCCAGCTATGGCTACACCTTC. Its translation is CASSQAGQGASYGYTF.

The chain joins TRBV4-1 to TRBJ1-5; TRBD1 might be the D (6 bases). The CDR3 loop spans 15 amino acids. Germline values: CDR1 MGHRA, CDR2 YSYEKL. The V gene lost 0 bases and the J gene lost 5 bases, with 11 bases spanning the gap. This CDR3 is CASSQDGTPDQPQHF. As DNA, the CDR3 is TGCGCCAGCAGCCAAGACGGGACACCCGATCAGCCCCAGCATTTT.

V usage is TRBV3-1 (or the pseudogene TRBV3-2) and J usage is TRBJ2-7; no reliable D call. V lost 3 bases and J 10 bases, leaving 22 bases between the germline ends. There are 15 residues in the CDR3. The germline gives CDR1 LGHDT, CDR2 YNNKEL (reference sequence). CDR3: CASSHPRVCVLIQYF. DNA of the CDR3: TGTGCCAGCAGCCATCCGAGAGTTTGCGTCTTAATTCAGTACTTC.

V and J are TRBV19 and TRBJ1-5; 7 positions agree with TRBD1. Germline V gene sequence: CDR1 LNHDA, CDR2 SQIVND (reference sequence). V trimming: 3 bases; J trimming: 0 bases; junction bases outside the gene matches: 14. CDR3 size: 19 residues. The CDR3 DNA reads TGTGCCAGTAGTATGGCGACTAGGCCAGGGGGATATAGCAATCAGCCCCAGCATTTT. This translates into CASSMATRPGGYSNQPQHF. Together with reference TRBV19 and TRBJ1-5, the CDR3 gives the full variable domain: DGGITQSPKYLFRKEGQNVTLSCEQNLNHDAMYWYRQDPGQGLRLIYYSQIVNDFQKGDIAEGYSVSREKKESFPLTVTSAQKNPTAFYLCASSMATRPGGYSNQPQHFGDGTRLSIL.

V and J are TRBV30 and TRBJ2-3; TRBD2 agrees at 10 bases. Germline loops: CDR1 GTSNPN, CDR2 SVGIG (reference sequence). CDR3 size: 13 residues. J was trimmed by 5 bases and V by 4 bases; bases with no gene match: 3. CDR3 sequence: CAWTSGSEDTQYF. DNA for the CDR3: TGTGCCTGGACTAGCGGGAGCGAAGATACGCAGTATTTT.

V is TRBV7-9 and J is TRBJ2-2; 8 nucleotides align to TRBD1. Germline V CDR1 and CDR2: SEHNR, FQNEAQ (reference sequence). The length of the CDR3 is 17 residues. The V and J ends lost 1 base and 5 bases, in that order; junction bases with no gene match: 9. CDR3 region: CASSLVSGTGGTGELFF. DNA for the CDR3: TGTGCCAGCAGCTTAGTATCCGGGACAGGAGGGACCGGGGAGCTGTTTTTT.

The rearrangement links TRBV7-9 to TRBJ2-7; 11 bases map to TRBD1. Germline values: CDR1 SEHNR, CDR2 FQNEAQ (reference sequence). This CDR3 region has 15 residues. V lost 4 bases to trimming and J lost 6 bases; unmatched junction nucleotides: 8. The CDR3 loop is CASSYTGQGALEQYF. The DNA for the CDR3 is TGTGCCAGCAGCTATACAGGACAGGGGGCACTCGAGCAGTACTTC.

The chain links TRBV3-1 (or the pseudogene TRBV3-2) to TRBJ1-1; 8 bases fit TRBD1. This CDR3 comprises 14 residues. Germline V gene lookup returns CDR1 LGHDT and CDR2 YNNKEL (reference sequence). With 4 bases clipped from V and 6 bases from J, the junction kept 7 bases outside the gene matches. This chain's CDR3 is CASSPALQGAEAFF. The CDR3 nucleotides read TGTGCCAGCAGCCCCGCCCTACAGGGGGCTGAAGCTTTCTTT.

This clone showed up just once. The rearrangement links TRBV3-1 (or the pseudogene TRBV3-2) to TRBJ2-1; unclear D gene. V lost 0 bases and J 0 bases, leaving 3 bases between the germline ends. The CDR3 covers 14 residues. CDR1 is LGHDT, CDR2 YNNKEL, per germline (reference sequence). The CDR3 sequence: CASSQESSYNEQFF. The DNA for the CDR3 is TGTGCCAGCAGCCAAGAGAGCTCCTACAATGAGCAGTTCTTC.

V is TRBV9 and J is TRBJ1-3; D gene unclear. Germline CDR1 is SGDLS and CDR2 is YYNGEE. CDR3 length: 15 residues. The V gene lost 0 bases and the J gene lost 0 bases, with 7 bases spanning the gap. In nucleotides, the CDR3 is TGTGCCAGCAGCGTAGATGAGTTCTCTGGAAACACCATATATTTT. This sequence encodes CASSVDEFSGNTIYF.

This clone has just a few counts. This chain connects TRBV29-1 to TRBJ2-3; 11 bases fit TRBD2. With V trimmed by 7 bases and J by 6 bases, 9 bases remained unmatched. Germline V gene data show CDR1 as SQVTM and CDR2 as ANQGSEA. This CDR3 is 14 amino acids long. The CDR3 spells CSGMTSGVGDTQYF. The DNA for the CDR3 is TGCAGCGGGATGACTAGCGGGGTCGGGGATACGCAGTATTTT.